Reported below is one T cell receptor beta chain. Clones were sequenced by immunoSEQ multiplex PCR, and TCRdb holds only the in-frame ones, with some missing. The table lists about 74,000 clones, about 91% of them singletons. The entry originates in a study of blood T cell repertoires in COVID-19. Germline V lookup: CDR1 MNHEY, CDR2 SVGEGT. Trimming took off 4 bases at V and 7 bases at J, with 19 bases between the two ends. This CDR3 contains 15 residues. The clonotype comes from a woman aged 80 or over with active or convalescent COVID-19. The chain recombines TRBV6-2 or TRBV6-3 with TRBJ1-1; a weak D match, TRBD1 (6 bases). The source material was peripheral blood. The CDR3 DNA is TGTGCCAGCAGTTCCATCCGGGACACCGACTTTGAAGCTTTCTTT. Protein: CASSSIRDTDFEAFF.